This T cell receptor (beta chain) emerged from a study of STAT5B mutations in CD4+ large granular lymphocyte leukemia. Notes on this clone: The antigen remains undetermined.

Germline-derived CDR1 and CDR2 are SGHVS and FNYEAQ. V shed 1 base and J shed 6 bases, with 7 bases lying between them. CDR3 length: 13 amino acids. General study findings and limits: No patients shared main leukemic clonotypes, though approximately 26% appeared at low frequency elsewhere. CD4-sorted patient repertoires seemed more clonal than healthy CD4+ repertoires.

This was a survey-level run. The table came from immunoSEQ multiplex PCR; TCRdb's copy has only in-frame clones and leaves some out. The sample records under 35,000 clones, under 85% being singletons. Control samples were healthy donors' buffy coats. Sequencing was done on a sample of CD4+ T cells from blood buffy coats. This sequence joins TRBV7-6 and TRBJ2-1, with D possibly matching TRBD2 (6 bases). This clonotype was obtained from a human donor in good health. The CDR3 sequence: CASSLGDSNEQFF. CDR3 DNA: TGTGCCAGCAGCTTAGGGGACTCCAATGAGCAGTTCTTC.